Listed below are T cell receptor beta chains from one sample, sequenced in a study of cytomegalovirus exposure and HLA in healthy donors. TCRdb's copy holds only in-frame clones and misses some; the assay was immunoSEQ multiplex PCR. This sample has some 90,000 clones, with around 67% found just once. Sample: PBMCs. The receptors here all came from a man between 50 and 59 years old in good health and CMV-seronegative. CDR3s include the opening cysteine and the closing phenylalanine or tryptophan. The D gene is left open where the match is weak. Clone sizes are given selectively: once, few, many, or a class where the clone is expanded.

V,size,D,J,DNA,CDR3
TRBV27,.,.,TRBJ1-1,TGTGCCAGCAATGGGGCCAAGAACACTGAAGCTTTCTTT,CASNGAKNTEAFF
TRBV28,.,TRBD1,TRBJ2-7,TGTGCCAGCAGGCCCCCGGGGACAGGGGAGTTCGGCGAGCAGTACTTC,CASRPPGTGEFGEQYF
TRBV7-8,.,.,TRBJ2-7,TGTGCCAGCAGCTTAGCCTTCCAAGGGGACTACGAGCAGTACTTC,CASSLAFQGDYEQYF
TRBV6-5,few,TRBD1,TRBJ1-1,TGTGCCAGCAGTCAAGACAGGGGGTGGACTGAAGCTTTCTTT,CASSQDRGWTEAFF
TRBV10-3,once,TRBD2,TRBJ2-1,TGTGCCATCAGAACGACTAGCGGGACCAACTCCTACAATGAGCAGTTCTTC,CAIRTTSGTNSYNEQFF
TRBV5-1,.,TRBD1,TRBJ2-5,TGCGCCAGCAGCAGAGGCCGACAGGGGCAAGAGACCCAGTACTTC,CASSRGRQGQETQYF
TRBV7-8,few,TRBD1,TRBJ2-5,TGTGCCAGCAGCTTAGGGACAGGGCGGGAGACCCAGTACTTC,CASSLGTGRETQYF
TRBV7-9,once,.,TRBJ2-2,TGTTCCAGCAGCCATAGCGCCGGGGAGCTGTTTTTT,CSSSHSAGELFF
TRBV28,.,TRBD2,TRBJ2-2,TGTGCCAGCAGTCTCAAGACTAGCGGGGTTTACACCGGGGAGCTGTTTTTT,CASSLKTSGVYTGELFF
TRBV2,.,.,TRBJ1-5,TGTGCCAGCAACGGACAGTTAAATCAGCCCCAGCATTTT,CASNGQLNQPQHF
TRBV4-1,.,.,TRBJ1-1,TGCGCCAGCAGCCGAATCCCGACAGGTTGGAACACTGAAGCTTTCTTT,CASSRIPTGWNTEAFF
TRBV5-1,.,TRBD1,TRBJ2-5,TGCGCCAGCAGCTTGGTCGCATTAGGGACAGGTGACGAGACCCAGTACTTC,CASSLVALGTGDETQYF
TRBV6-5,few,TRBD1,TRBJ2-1,TGTGCCAGCAGTAAGGACAGGGCCTGGGGGCTGCTCTTC,CASSKDRAWGLLF
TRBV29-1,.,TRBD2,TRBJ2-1,TGCAGCGTTTCTAAGTCTAGCGGGAGCTACAATGAGCAGTTCTTC,CSVSKSSGSYNEQFF
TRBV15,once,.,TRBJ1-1,TGTGCCACCAGCAGAGATCAGGAGGGAGTTAACACTGAAGCTTTCTTT,CATSRDQEGVNTEAFF
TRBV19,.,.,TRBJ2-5,TGTGCCAGTAGCGTCCAGGGGGGAGAGACCCAGTACTTC,CASSVQGGETQYF
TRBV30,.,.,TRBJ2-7,TGTGCCTGGAGTGTGAATCCGGGAGTCGAGCAGTACTTC,CAWSVNPGVEQYF
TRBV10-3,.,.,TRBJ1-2,TGTGCCATCAGCGGCAGGGGTAACTATGGCTACACCTTC,CAISGRGNYGYTF
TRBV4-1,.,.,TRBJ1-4,TGCGCCAGCAGCCAAGATTCCCTTTACGGACAGAATGAAAAACTGTTTTTT,CASSQDSLYGQNEKLFF
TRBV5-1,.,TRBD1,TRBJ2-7,TGCGCCAGCAGCTTGGGACAGGGGGCTTACGAGCAGTACTTC,CASSLGQGAYEQYF
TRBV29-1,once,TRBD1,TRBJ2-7,TGCAGCGTTGACGGAGCGACAGGGAGCTCCTACGAGCAGTACTTC,CSVDGATGSSYEQYF
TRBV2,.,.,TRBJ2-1,TGTGCCAGCATTCGTCGCGGGAACTCCTACAATGAGCAGTTCTTC,CASIRRGNSYNEQFF
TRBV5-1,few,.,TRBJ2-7,TGCGCCAGCAGCAAAGACAGTACCTCCTACGAGCAGTACTTC,CASSKDSTSYEQYF
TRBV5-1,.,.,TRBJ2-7,TGCGCCAGCAGCTTGGATTCAGGGCAGTACTACGAGCAGTACTTC,CASSLDSGQYYEQYF
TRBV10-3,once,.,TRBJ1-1,TGTGCCATCAGTGGGGCCGACAGTTCCAGCGAAGCTTTCTTT,CAISGADSSSEAFF
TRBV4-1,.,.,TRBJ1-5,TGCGCCAGCAGCCCACGGGACTCCAAGAATAGCAATCAGCCCCAGCATTTT,CASSPRDSKNSNQPQHF
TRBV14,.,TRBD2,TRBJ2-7,TGTGCCAGCTGCCGAGCGGGAGGAGCCTACGAGCAGTACTTC,CASCRAGGAYEQYF
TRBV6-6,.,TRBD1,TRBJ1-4,TGTGCCAGCAGCGAGACAGGGGTTAATGAAAAACTGTTTTTT,CASSETGVNEKLFF
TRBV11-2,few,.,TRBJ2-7,TGTGCCAGCAGCTTAAACACAGGGAACTCCTACGAGCAGTACTTC,CASSLNTGNSYEQYF
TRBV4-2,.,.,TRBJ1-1,TGTGCCAGCAGCCAAGAACAGGCGTACACTGAAGCTTTCTTT,CASSQEQAYTEAFF
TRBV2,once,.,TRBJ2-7,TGTGCCAGCAGTGAACGGAGCGGGCTGGCCCTCTACGAGCAGTACTTC,CASSERSGLALYEQYF
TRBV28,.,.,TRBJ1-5,TGTGCCAGCCTCCCCGGGGGTTTCTCTCAGCCCCAGCATTTT,CASLPGGFSQPQHF
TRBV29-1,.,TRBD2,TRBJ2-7,TGCAGCGCCTTAGCGGGGGGGCCGGGGGCAGGGGAGCAGTACTTC,CSALAGGPGAGEQYF
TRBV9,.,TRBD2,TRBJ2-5,TGTGCCAGCAGCGAGGGATCGGGACTAGCGGGAGAGACCCAGTACTTC,CASSEGSGLAGETQYF
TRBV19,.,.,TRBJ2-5,TGTGCCAGTAGTACCTCTCCGGGGAGGGAGACCCAGTACTTC,CASSTSPGRETQYF
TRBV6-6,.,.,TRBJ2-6,TGTGCCAGCAGCCGGGACTTCTCTGGGGCCAACGTCCTGACTTTC,CASSRDFSGANVLTF
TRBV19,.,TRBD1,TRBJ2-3,TGTGCCAGTAGTATCCGGGACAGGGGGCTAGATACGCAGTATTTT,CASSIRDRGLDTQYF
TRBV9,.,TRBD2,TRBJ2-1,TGTGCCAGCAGCGCGAGGACTAGCGGGAATATCAATGAGCAGTTCTTC,CASSARTSGNINEQFF
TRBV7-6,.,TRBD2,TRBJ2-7,TGTGCCAGCAGCCCCGGGCTAGCGGCGTACGAGCAGTACTTC,CASSPGLAAYEQYF
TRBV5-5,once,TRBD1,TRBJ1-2,TGTGCCAGCAGCGCCGACAGGGGGCAGCGTGGCTACACCTTC,CASSADRGQRGYTF
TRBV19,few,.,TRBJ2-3,TGTGCCAGTAGTATGGCTGTGGCTAGTACAGATACGCAGTATTTT,CASSMAVASTDTQYF
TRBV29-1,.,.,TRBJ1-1,TGCAGCGTTTTTGGGGGGGAACCAAACACTGAAGCTTTCTTT,CSVFGGEPNTEAFF
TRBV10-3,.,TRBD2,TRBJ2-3,TGTGCCATCGGAGGGACTAGCGGGGGGGCAGCAGATACGCAGTATTTT,CAIGGTSGGAADTQYF
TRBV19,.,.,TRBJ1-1,TGTGCCAGTAGTACGGTTTTTGCTTTCTTT,CASSTVFAFF
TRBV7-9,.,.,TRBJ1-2,TGTGCCAGCAGCTACCCCGAGGGATACTATGGCTACACCTTC,CASSYPEGYYGYTF
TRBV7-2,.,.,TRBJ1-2,TGTGCCAGCAGCCCAGGGTCGGGGGGCCTTAACTATGGCTACACCTTC,CASSPGSGGLNYGYTF
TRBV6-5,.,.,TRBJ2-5,TGTGCCAGCAACCCGACTAGTAACTTGGAGACCCAGTACTTC,CASNPTSNLETQYF
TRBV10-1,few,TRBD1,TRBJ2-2,TGCGCCAGCAGCTTGACAGGGTTGGCCGGGGAGCTGTTTTTT,CASSLTGLAGELFF
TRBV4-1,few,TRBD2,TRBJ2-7,TGCGCCAGCAGCCAAGAAGGTATCCAGCGGGGATCCTACGAGCAGTACTTC,CASSQEGIQRGSYEQYF
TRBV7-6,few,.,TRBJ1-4,TGTGCCAGCAGCCGCGTGCGAGAAAAACTGTTTTTT,CASSRVREKLFF
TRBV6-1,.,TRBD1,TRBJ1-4,TGTGCCAGCAGGGAAACCGGGACAGGGAGTGAAAAACTGTTTTTT,CASRETGTGSEKLFF
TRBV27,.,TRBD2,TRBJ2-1,TGTGCCAGCAGTAACCTTAGCGGGAGGTGGCGCAATGAGCAGTTCTTC,CASSNLSGRWRNEQFF
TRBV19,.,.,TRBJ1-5,TGTGCCAGTAGTACGGGCAGGGGTATTAGCAATCAGCCCCAGCATTTT,CASSTGRGISNQPQHF